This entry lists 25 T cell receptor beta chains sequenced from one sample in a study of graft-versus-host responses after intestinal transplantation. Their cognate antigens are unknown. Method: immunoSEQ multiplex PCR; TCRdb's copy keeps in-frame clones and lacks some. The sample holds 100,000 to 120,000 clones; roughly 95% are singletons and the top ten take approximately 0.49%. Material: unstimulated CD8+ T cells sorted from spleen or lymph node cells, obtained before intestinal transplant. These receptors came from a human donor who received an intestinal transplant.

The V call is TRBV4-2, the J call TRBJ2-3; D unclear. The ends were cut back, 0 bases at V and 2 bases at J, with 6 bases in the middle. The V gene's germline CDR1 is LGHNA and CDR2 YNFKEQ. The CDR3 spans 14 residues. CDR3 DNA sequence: TGTGCCAGCAGCCAAGATGGGCCCACAGATACGCAGTATTTT. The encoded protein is CASSQDGPTDTQYF.

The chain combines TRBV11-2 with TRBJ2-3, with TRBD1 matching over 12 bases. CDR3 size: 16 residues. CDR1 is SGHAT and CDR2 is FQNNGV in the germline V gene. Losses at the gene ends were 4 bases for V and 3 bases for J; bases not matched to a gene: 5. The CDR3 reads CASSWDRGHGTDTQYF. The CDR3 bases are TGTGCCAGCAGCTGGGACAGGGGGCATGGAACAGATACGCAGTATTTT.

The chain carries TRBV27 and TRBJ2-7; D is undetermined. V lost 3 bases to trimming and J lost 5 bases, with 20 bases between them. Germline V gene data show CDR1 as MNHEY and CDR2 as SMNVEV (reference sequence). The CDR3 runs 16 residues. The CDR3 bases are TGTGCCAGCAGTTTGTTTAGTGGCATAACCCTCCACGAGCAGTACTTC. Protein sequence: CASSLFSGITLHEQYF.

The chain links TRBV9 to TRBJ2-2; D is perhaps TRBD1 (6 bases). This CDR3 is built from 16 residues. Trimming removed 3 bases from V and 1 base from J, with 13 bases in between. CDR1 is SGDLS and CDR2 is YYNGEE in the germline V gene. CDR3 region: CASSAHPGQNTGELFF. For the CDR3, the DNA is TGTGCCAGCAGCGCCCACCCGGGACAGAACACCGGGGAGCTGTTTTTT.

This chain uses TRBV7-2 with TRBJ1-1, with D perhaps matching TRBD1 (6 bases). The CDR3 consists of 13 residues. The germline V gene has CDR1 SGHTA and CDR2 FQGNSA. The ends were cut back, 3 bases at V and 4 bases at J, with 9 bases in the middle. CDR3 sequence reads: CASSFRGLTEAFF. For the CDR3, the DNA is TGTGCCAGCAGCTTCAGGGGACTCACTGAAGCTTTCTTT.

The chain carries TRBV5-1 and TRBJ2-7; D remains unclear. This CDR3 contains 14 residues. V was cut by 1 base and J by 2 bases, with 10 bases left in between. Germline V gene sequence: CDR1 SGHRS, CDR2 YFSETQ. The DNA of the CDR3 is TGCGCCAGCAGCTTGCTCTTTCGGACCTACGAGCAGTACTTC. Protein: CASSLLFRTYEQYF.

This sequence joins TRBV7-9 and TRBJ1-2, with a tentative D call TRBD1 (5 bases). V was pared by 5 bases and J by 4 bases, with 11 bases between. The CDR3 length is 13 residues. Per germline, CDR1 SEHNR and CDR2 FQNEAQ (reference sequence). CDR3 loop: CASSRDPFYGYTF. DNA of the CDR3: TGTGCCAGCAGCCGGGACCCGTTCTATGGCTACACCTTC. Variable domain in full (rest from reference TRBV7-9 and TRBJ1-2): DTGVSQNPRHKITKRGQNVTFRCDPISEHNRLYWYRQTLGQGPEFLTYFQNEAQLEKSRLLSDRFSAERPKGSFSTLEIQRTEQGDSAMYLCASSRDPFYGYTFGSGTRLTVV.

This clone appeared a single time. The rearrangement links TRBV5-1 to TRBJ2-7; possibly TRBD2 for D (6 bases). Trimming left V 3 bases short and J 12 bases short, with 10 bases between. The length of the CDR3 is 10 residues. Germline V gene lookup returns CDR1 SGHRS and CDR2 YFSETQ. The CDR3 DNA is TGCGCCAGCAGCTCGTACGGGGGGTACTTC. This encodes CASSSYGGYF.

The CDR3 here is CASSFWGLAGGETQYF. CDR3 DNA: TGCGCCAGCAGCTTCTGGGGACTAGCGGGTGGTGAGACCCAGTACTTC. The chain joins TRBV5-1 to TRBJ2-5; 12 nucleotides line up with TRBD2. Losses at the gene ends were 2 bases for V and 5 bases for J; bases not matched to a gene: 7. The CDR3 is 16 residues long. Looked up from germline, CDR1 is SGHRS and CDR2 is YFSETQ.

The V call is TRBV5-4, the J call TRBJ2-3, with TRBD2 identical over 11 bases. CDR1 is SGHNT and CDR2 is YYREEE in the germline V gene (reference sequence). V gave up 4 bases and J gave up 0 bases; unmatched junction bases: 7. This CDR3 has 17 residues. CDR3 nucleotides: TGTGCCAGCAGCACTGGACTAGCGGGTTTTAGCACAGATACGCAGTATTTT. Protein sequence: CASSTGLAGFSTDTQYF.

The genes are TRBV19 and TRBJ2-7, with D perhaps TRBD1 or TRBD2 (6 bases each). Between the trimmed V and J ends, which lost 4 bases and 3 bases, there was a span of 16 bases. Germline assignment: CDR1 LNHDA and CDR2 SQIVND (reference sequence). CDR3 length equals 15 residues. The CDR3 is CASSTGRDTYYEQYF. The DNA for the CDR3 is TGTGCCAGTAGTACTGGGCGGGACACCTACTACGAGCAGTACTTC.

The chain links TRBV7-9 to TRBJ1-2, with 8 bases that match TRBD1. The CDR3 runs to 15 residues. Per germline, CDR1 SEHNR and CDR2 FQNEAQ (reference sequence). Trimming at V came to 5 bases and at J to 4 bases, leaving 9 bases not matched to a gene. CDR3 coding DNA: TGTGCCAGCAGCACCCGGGACAGGTTTTCCTATGGCTACACCTTC. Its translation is CASSTRDRFSYGYTF.

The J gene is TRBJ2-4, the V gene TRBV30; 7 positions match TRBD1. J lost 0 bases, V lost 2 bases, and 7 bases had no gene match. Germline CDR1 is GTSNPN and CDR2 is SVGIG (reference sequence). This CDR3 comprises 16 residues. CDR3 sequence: CAWSPPGQVAKNIQYF. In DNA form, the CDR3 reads TGTGCCTGGAGTCCCCCCGGACAGGTAGCCAAAAACATTCAGTACTTC.

The CDR3 spells CASSLSEKLFF. In nucleotides, the CDR3 is TGTGCCAGCAGCTTGTCCGAAAAACTGTTTTTT. The rearrangement uses TRBV7-9 and TRBJ1-4; no firm D call. The V gene's germline CDR1 is SEHNR and CDR2 FQNEAQ (reference sequence). Trimming took off 3 bases at V and 8 bases at J, with 4 bases between the two ends. The CDR3 runs to 11 residues.

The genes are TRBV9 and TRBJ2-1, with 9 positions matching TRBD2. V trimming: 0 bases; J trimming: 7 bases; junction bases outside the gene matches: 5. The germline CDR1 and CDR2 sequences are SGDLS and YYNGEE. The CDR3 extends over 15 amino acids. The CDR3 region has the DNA TGTGCCAGCAGCGTAGGGACTAGCGTGGTTAATGAGCAGTTCTTC. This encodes CASSVGTSVVNEQFF.

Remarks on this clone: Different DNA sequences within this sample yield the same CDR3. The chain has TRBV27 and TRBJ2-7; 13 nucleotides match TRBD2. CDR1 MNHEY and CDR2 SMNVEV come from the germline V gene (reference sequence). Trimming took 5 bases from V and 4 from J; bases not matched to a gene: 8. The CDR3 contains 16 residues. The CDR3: CASSLSGLAGTYEQYF. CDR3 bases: TGTGCCAGCAGTCTTTCGGGACTAGCGGGAACGTACGAGCAGTACTTC.

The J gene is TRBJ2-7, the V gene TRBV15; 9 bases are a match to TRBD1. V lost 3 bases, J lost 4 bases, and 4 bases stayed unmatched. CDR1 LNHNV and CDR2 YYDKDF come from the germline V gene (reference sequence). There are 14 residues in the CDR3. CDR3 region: CATSRAGQGYEQYF. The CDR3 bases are TGTGCCACCAGCAGGGCGGGACAGGGTTACGAGCAGTACTTC.

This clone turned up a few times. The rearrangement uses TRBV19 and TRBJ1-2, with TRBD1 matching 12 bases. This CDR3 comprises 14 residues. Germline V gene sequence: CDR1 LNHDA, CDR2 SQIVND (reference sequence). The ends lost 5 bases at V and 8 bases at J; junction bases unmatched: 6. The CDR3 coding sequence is TGTGCCAGTAGTTCCGGGACAGGGGGCTGGGGCTACACCTTC. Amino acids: CASSSGTGGWGYTF.

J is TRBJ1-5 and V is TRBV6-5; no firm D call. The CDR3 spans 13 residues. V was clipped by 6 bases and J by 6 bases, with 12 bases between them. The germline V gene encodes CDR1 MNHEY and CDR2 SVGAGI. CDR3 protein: CASSLGGSQPQHF. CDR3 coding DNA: TGTGCCAGCAGCCTCGGTGGGTCTCAGCCCCAGCATTTT.

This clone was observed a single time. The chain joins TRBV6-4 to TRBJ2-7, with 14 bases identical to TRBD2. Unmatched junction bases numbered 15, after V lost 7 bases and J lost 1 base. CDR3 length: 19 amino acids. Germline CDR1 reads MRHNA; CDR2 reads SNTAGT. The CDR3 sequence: CASTSWKTSGRGSSYEQYF. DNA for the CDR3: TGTGCCAGCACCTCCTGGAAGACTAGCGGGAGGGGAAGTTCCTACGAGCAGTACTTC.

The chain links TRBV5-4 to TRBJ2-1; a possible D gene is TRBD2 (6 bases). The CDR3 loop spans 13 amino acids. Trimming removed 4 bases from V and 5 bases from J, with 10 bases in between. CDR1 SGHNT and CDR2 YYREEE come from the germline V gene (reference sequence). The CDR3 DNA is TGTGCCAGCAGCCCCGCTAGCGACAATGAGCAGTTCTTC. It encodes CASSPASDNEQFF.

Written as DNA, the CDR3 is TGCGCCAGCAGCCCCCGGGACAGGGAAACAGATACGCAGTATTTT. Translation gives CASSPRDRETDTQYF. The rearrangement joins TRBV5-1 to TRBJ2-3, with 9 bases lining up with TRBD1. CDR1 and CDR2 (germline): SGHRS, YFSETQ. V shed 4 bases, J shed 3 bases, and the junction held 6 bases outside the gene matches. The CDR3 is made up of 15 amino acids.

This chain's CDR3 is CASSLGTPEAFF. The DNA of the CDR3 is TGTGCCAGCAGCTTAGGCACGCCTGAAGCTTTCTTT. V usage is TRBV7-9 and J usage is TRBJ1-1; no definite D call. Trimming took 1 base from V and 6 from J, leaving 6 bases between them. CDR1 and CDR2 (germline): SEHNR, FQNEAQ (reference sequence). CDR3 length: 12 residues.

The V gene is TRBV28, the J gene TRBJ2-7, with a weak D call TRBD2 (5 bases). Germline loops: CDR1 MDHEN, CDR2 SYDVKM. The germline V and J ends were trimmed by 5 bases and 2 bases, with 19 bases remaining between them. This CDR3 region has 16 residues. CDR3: CASSISGWSLTYEQYF. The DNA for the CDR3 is TGTGCCAGCAGTATCTCGGGGTGGTCCTTAACCTACGAGCAGTACTTC.

In DNA, the CDR3 is TGCGCCAGCAGCCCAGGACAGGGATGGGGCGGGGAGCTGTTTTTT. Residues: CASSPGQGWGGELFF. The chain couples TRBV4-1 to TRBJ2-2; TRBD1 agrees at 8 bases. V shed 4 bases and J 7 bases; nucleotides not matched to a gene: 8. The CDR3 length is 15 residues. CDR1 and CDR2 from the germline V gene are MGHRA and YSYEKL.